The 21 T cell receptor beta chains below come from one sample, sequenced in a study of beta chain features in type 1 diabetes. Expressed TCRB transcripts were sequenced after all isolated RNA was converted to cDNA. Assay used: immunoSEQ multiplex PCR; TCRdb lists only in-frame clones, some missing. The sample lists 400,000 or so clones; around 13% were seen once. Notes on the study in general: Moderate yet significant TCRB CDR3 shortening was seen in Type 1 diabetes patients in all four CD4+ subsets.

No cognate antigen is known for these TCRs. The sample comprised naive CD4+ T cells from blood. The source of these receptors is a woman aged 18-29 years with type 1 diabetes.

This clone showed up just a few times. The chain joins TRBV2 to TRBJ2-7; TRBD1 matches at 7 bases. This CDR3 has 15 residues. Germline-derived CDR1 and CDR2 are SNHLY and FYNNEI. J was trimmed by 2 bases and V by 6 bases; bases with no gene match: 10. The CDR3 nucleotides read TGTGCCAGCAGGGCACAGGGGCCTGTAACCTACGAGCAGTACTTC. Protein sequence: CASRAQGPVTYEQYF.

The chain is built from TRBV1 and TRBJ2-7; the table's D gene call, TRBD2, was not cross checked with the DNA. TRBV1 is designated a pseudogene. There are 12 residues in the CDR3. The CDR3 is CTSSGRLDEQYF. The CDR3 DNA reads as TGCACCAGCAGCGGCCGACTAGACGAGCAGTACTTC.

In DNA form, the CDR3 reads TGTGCCAGCAGCTCCTCAGAGGGGGTCCCGCAGTACTTC. Its protein is CASSSSEGVPQYF. The chain joins TRBV7-9 to TRBJ2-7; D is possibly TRBD1 (6 bases). CDR3 size: 13 residues. Looked up from germline, CDR1 is SEHNR and CDR2 is FQNEAQ (reference sequence). Trimming cost V 4 bases and J 9 bases, with 16 bases left between them.

The sample holds a few counts of this clone. J is TRBJ2-1 and V is TRBV27, with a weak D call TRBD2 (5 bases). V was pared by 6 bases and J by 2 bases, with 14 bases between. This CDR3 spans 15 amino acids. Germline CDR1 and CDR2: MNHEY and SMNVEV (reference sequence). CDR3 residues: CASSSKAVAYNEQFF. The CDR3 bases are TGTGCCAGCAGCTCTAAAGCGGTCGCCTACAATGAGCAGTTCTTC.

This chain uses TRBV9 with TRBJ1-5; D may be TRBD1 (5 bases). Germline CDR1 reads SGDLS; CDR2 reads YYNGEE. V lost 2 bases and J 6 bases, leaving 9 bases between the germline ends. There are 13 residues in the CDR3. The chain's CDR3 is CASSVGEAQPQHF. CDR3 DNA: TGTGCCAGCAGCGTGGGGGAGGCTCAGCCCCAGCATTTT.

This clone was counted between two and nine times. The V call is TRBV15, the J call TRBJ2-1; 8 bases are a match to TRBD1. The V and J ends lost 0 bases and 3 bases, in that order; junction bases with no gene match: 4. The CDR3 spans 16 residues. Germline V gene lookup returns CDR1 LNHNV and CDR2 YYDKDF (reference sequence). The CDR3 DNA sequence: TGTGCCACCAGCAGAGATTATGGGACAGGCTACAATGAGCAGTTCTTC. It is translated as CATSRDYGTGYNEQFF.

This clone was counted between two and nine times. The V gene is TRBV7-9, the J gene TRBJ1-5, with 8 positions matching TRBD1. The V segment lost 5 bases and the J segment 7 bases; nucleotides outside the gene matches: 7. Germline V gene lookup returns CDR1 SEHNR and CDR2 FQNEAQ (reference sequence). The CDR3 contains 14 residues. CDR3 nucleotide sequence: TGTGCCAGCAGCCGACAGGGGCTACGCCAGCCCCAGCATTTT. Translated, it gives CASSRQGLRQPQHF.

The rearrangement uses TRBV9 and TRBJ1-1; TRBD1 matches at 7 bases. The CDR3 consists of 13 residues. The V gene's germline CDR1 is SGDLS and CDR2 YYNGEE. With 1 base clipped from V and 5 bases from J, the junction kept 2 bases outside the gene matches. In nucleotides, the CDR3 is TGTGCCAGCAGCGTACAGGGGGAGACTGAAGCTTTCTTT. It codes for CASSVQGETEAFF.

This clone came up a few times. This chain connects TRBV5-4 to TRBJ2-7; 10 bases line up with TRBD2. J lost 4 bases, V lost 4 bases, and 8 bases had no gene match. Per germline, CDR1 SGHNT and CDR2 YYREEE (reference sequence). The CDR3 consists of 15 residues. The CDR3 region is CASSRGSGRVYEQYF. CDR3 DNA sequence: TGTGCCAGCAGCCGAGGGAGCGGGAGGGTATACGAGCAGTACTTC.

The table lists this clone with a few counts. V usage is TRBV27 and J usage is TRBJ2-7; 7 bases fit TRBD2. Looked up from germline, CDR1 is MNHEY and CDR2 is SMNVEV (reference sequence). The CDR3 is 15 residues long. After removal of 2 bases from V and 2 bases from J, the junction contained 6 bases not matched to a gene. CDR3 region: CASSLVPSGAYEQYF. The CDR3 nucleotides read TGTGCCAGCAGTTTAGTACCCAGCGGGGCCTACGAGCAGTACTTC.

The chain couples TRBV7-9 to TRBJ2-7; D is uncertain. The CDR3 covers 13 residues. Trimming took off 0 bases at V and 0 bases at J, with 3 bases between the two ends. Germline assignment: CDR1 SEHNR and CDR2 FQNEAQ (reference sequence). The CDR3 sequence is CASSLANSYEQYF. DNA of the CDR3: TGTGCCAGCAGCTTAGCTAACTCCTACGAGCAGTACTTC.

The chain recombines TRBV5-4 with TRBJ1-6; TRBD1 aligns across 8 bases. The CDR3 has 14 amino acids. V gave up 5 bases and J gave up 7 bases; unmatched junction bases: 5. Germline V lookup: CDR1 SGHNT, CDR2 YYREEE (reference sequence). The CDR3 DNA reads TGTGCCAGCAGGATCGGACAGGGAAATTCACCCCTCCACTTT. It specifies CASRIGQGNSPLHF.

The chain employs TRBV6-5 and TRBJ2-7; 8 bases align to TRBD2. CDR1 MNHEY and CDR2 SVGAGI come from the germline V gene. The CDR3 is 14 amino acids. V lost 6 bases to trimming and J lost 2 bases; unmatched junction nucleotides: 6. The CDR3 loop reads CASSGGGRPYEQYF. The CDR3 DNA sequence: TGTGCCAGCAGCGGGGGGGGAAGGCCCTACGAGCAGTACTTC.

CDR3 DNA sequence: TGTGCCAGCAGCAGGGGACTAGCGTTCTCCTACGAGCAGTACTTC. This sequence encodes CASSRGLAFSYEQYF. V gene TRBV6-5 combines with J gene TRBJ2-7; 10 nucleotides line up with TRBD2. J lost 0 bases, V lost 6 bases, and 5 bases had no gene match. Germline assignment: CDR1 MNHEY and CDR2 SVGAGI. This CDR3 has 15 amino acids.

V is TRBV27 and J is TRBJ1-2, with D possibly being TRBD1 (6 bases). The length of the CDR3 is 14 residues. From germline, CDR1 is MNHEY and CDR2 SMNVEV (reference sequence). V was pared by 5 bases and J by 7 bases, with 17 bases between. CDR3 loop: CASSQRIGGAGYTF. CDR3 nucleotide sequence: TGTGCCAGCAGTCAACGAATAGGGGGAGCTGGCTACACCTTC.

This clone was observed a handful of times. The rearrangement joins TRBV5-1 to TRBJ2-7, with 8 bases identical to TRBD1. The length of the CDR3 is 12 residues. The V gene end was trimmed by 4 bases and the J gene end by 5 bases; junction bases not matched to a gene: 2. Germline V lookup: CDR1 SGHRS, CDR2 YFSETQ. The CDR3, as DNA: TGCGCCAGCAGCGCACAGGGGGACGAGCAGTACTTC. This sequence encodes CASSAQGDEQYF.

V and J are TRBV14 and TRBJ2-2, with unresolved D. Between the trimmed V and J ends, which lost 5 bases and 3 bases, there was a span of 10 bases. The germline V gene has CDR1 SGHDN and CDR2 FVKESK. This CDR3 is built from 14 residues. This CDR3 is CASSRDGYTGELFF. Here the CDR3 DNA reads TGTGCCAGCAGCAGAGACGGGTACACCGGGGAGCTGTTTTTT.

The genes are TRBV7-3 and TRBJ2-1; 13 bases are shared with TRBD2. CDR1 is SGHTA and CDR2 is FQGTGA in the germline V gene. The V and J ends lost 3 bases and 4 bases, in that order; junction bases with no gene match: 0. CDR3 length: 15 amino acids. The chain's CDR3 is CASSLGLAGYNEQFF. The CDR3 DNA sequence: TGTGCCAGCAGCTTGGGACTAGCGGGGTACAATGAGCAGTTCTTC.

In this sample, this clone turned up a few times. The chain is built from TRBV5-4 and TRBJ2-1, with 7 bases matching TRBD2. The CDR3 runs 14 residues. Germline-derived CDR1 and CDR2 are SGHNT and YYREEE (reference sequence). With V trimmed by 4 bases and J by 8 bases, 9 bases remained unmatched. The CDR3 is CASSRGEARHEQFF. DNA of the CDR3: TGTGCCAGCAGCCGGGGGGAGGCACGACATGAGCAGTTCTTC.

The CDR3 DNA follows: TGTGCCAGCAGCGTAGGACTAGCGGGGGACCAAGAGACCCAGTACTTC. Protein product: CASSVGLAGDQETQYF. J is TRBJ2-5 and V is TRBV9; 12 bases are shared with TRBD2. CDR1 is SGDLS and CDR2 is YYNGEE in the germline V gene. V trimming: 0 bases; J trimming: 0 bases; junction bases outside the gene matches: 0. The CDR3 runs 16 residues.

This clone was counted between two and nine times. Different DNA sequences within this sample yield the same CDR3. This sequence joins TRBV10-3 and TRBJ2-5; no definite D call. V was cut by 3 bases and J by 5 bases, with 4 bases left in between. The CDR3 loop spans 11 amino acids. Germline assignment: CDR1 ENHRY and CDR2 SYGVKD. This chain's CDR3 is CAISDRETQYF. The CDR3 DNA reads TGTGCCATCAGTGATCGGGAGACCCAGTACTTC.